The clone carrying this TCR delta chain was recorded a few times. A single base separates this from a much larger clone, so it may be a read error. V was clipped by 4 bases and J by 2 bases, with 22 bases between them. The length of the CDR3 is 17 residues. The germline V gene has CDR1 GEAIGNYY and CDR2 EKD. These data belong to a study of gamma-delta chains in newborns, infants, children. Background on the study: Microbial exposure reportedly drives polyclonal innate γδ T cell expansion after birth.

TCRdb re-called the reads via CATT. The table shows some 4,900 delta-chain clones, with roughly 5.5% occurring only once. Sequences were obtained from blood. The V call is TRDV2, the J call TRDJ1; D is uncertain. This TCR was recovered from a child who was a newborn, infant or young child, either healthy, febrile or measles-vaccinated (not recorded which). The CDR3 region has the DNA TGTGCCTGTGAGGCACTGCGTCAGAGAAGGTCGACCGATAAACTCATCTTT. Translated: CACEALRQRRSTDKLIF.